Listed here are 27 T cell receptor beta chains from one sample, sequenced in a study of T cells in localized non-small cell lung cancer. TCRdb's table, derived via immunoSEQ multiplex PCR, lists solely in-frame clones and lacks some. The repertoire holds 72,000 or so clones, with roughly 86% as singletons. Material: peripheral blood, obtained before any cancer treatment. These TCRs come from a female donor older than 55 with stage I lung adenocarcinoma.

This CDR3 reads CALRTANTGELFF. The CDR3 region has the DNA TGTGCCCTGAGGACTGCGAACACCGGGGAGCTGTTTTTT. The chain carries TRBV10-3 and TRBJ2-2; D possibly corresponds to TRBD2 (5 bases). The ends were cut back, 11 bases at V and 0 bases at J, with 10 bases in the middle. CDR1 and CDR2 (germline): ENHRY, SYGVKD. The CDR3 loop spans 13 amino acids.

The rearrangement uses TRBV19 and TRBJ1-2; perhaps TRBD1 as D (6 bases). Between the trimmed V and J ends, which lost 4 bases and 8 bases, there was a span of 8 bases. CDR1 and CDR2 from the germline V gene are LNHDA and SQIVND (reference sequence). This CDR3 is 11 amino acids long. The CDR3 DNA follows: TGTGCCAGTAGTACAGGGGACGGCTACACCTTC. Amino acid sequence: CASSTGDGYTF. The full variable domain, completed using reference TRBV19 and TRBJ1-2, is DGGITQSPKYLFRKEGQNVTLSCEQNLNHDAMYWYRQDPGQGLRLIYYSQIVNDFQKGDIAEGYSVSREKKESFPLTVTSAQKNPTAFYLCASSTGDGYTFGSGTRLTVV.

This rearrangement joins TRBV6-1 to TRBJ1-3; D perhaps matches TRBD1 (5 bases). Trimming stripped 5 bases from V and 0 bases from J, with 5 bases between. There are 13 residues in the CDR3. Germline CDR1 is MNHNS and CDR2 is SASEGT. The CDR3 loop reads CASSTGSGNTIYF. CDR3 nucleotides: TGTGCCAGCAGTACAGGCTCTGGAAACACCATATATTTT.

The chain employs TRBV11-3 and TRBJ1-1; TRBD1 aligns across 7 bases. V trimming: 2 bases; J trimming: 3 bases; junction bases outside the gene matches: 9. The CDR3 contains 16 residues. Germline-derived CDR1 and CDR2 are SGHNT and YENEEA. The DNA of the CDR3 is TGTGCCAGCAGCTTAAAACAGGGGTACGGGGACACTGAAGCTTTCTTT. It yields the protein CASSLKQGYGDTEAFF.

The genes are TRBV2 and TRBJ1-4, with 10 bases fitting TRBD1. The CDR3 runs 12 residues. Germline lookup yields CDR1 SNHLY and CDR2 FYNNEI. V shed 6 bases and J 12 bases; nucleotides not matched to a gene: 4. CDR3 sequence: CASRTGGGELFF. DNA for the CDR3: TGTGCCAGCAGGACAGGGGGCGGGGAACTGTTTTTT.

This sequence joins TRBV6-1 and TRBJ1-2; 10 bases fit TRBD1. J gave up 4 bases and V 3 bases, and 5 bases lay outside the gene matches. The CDR3 contains 15 residues. Germline assignment: CDR1 MNHNS and CDR2 SASEGT. CDR3 region: CASSETGTGVYGYTF. The CDR3 bases are TGTGCCAGCAGTGAGACCGGGACAGGGGTCTATGGCTACACCTTC.

The chain carries TRBV6-1 and TRBJ1-1; a possible D gene is TRBD1 (6 bases). This CDR3 comprises 14 residues. Germline-derived CDR1 and CDR2 are MNHNS and SASEGT. The V and J ends lost 6 bases and 1 base respectively, with 12 bases between them. The DNA of the CDR3 is TGTGCCAGCAGGAAGTTAGGGGGGAACACTGAAGCTTTCTTT. Encoded protein: CASRKLGGNTEAFF.

The CDR3 loop reads CASSEGGWTAYGYTF. The CDR3, as DNA: TGTGCCAGCAGTGAAGGGGGTTGGACAGCCTATGGCTACACCTTC. The genes are TRBV6-1 and TRBJ1-2, with D perhaps matching TRBD1 (6 bases). Germline V lookup: CDR1 MNHNS, CDR2 SASEGT. Trimming removed 1 base from V and 4 bases from J, with 13 bases in between. The CDR3 spans 15 residues.

This clone was picked up one time. The chain employs TRBV7-2 and TRBJ2-2; tentative D call: TRBD2 (6 bases). V lost 0 bases, J lost 3 bases, and 8 bases lay in between. CDR1 SGHTA and CDR2 FQGNSA come from the germline V gene. The CDR3 totals 15 residues. CDR3 loop: CASSLARGYTGELFF. DNA of the CDR3: TGTGCCAGCAGCTTAGCCCGGGGGTACACCGGGGAGCTGTTTTTT.

The chain uses TRBV19 and TRBJ1-5; D perhaps matches TRBD1 (5 bases). The CDR3 covers 12 residues. Trimming took off 5 bases at V and 5 bases at J, with 7 bases between the two ends. Germline CDR1 reads LNHDA; CDR2 reads SQIVND (reference sequence). As DNA, the CDR3 is TGTGCCAGTAGTGCGGGGGATCAGCCCCAGCATTTT. Its translation: CASSAGDQPQHF. Full variable domain (missing parts from reference TRBV19 and TRBJ1-5): DGGITQSPKYLFRKEGQNVTLSCEQNLNHDAMYWYRQDPGQGLRLIYYSQIVNDFQKGDIAEGYSVSREKKESFPLTVTSAQKNPTAFYLCASSAGDQPQHFGDGTRLSIL.

This chain joins TRBV23-1 and TRBJ2-3; 7 nucleotides match TRBD1. TRBV23-1 is filed as an ORF, its function uncertain. The V segment lost 0 bases and the J segment 0 bases; nucleotides outside the gene matches: 9. This CDR3 region has 18 residues. The CDR3 sequence is CASSQSWRTGKSTDTQYF. The CDR3 DNA reads TGCGCCAGCAGTCAATCGTGGCGGACAGGAAAAAGCACAGATACGCAGTATTTT.

The CDR3 nucleotides read TGTGCCAGCACGGGGATAGCCAAAAACATTCAGTACTTC. This codes for CASTGIAKNIQYF. This chain joins TRBV6-5 and TRBJ2-4; tentatively, D is TRBD2 (5 bases). Germline values: CDR1 MNHEY, CDR2 SVGAGI. The CDR3 consists of 13 residues. Deletions cut 7 bases from V and 0 bases from J, with 7 bases between.

This clone was found once. The rearrangement uses TRBV6-1 and TRBJ2-7; 14 nucleotides match TRBD2. In germline, CDR1 is MNHNS, CDR2 SASEGT. The V segment lost 8 bases and the J segment 6 bases; nucleotides outside the gene matches: 6. The CDR3 totals 14 residues. The CDR3 bases are TGTGCCAGCGGGGGGACTAGCGGGAGTTCCGAGCAGTACTTC. This sequence encodes CASGGTSGSSEQYF.

The chain employs TRBV30 and TRBJ2-2; D is possibly TRBD2 (5 bases). The CDR3 has 15 amino acids. Looked up from germline, CDR1 is GTSNPN and CDR2 is SVGIG (reference sequence). Deletions cut 2 bases from V and 3 bases from J, with 13 bases between. CDR3 sequence: CAWSRAEGDTGELFF. The CDR3, as DNA: TGTGCCTGGAGTCGCGCCGAGGGAGACACCGGGGAGCTGTTTTTT.

This chain connects TRBV4-1 to TRBJ2-3; TRBD2 might be the D (7 bases). Trimming cost V 1 base and J 2 bases, with 13 bases left between them. There are 16 residues in the CDR3. Per germline, CDR1 MGHRA and CDR2 YSYEKL. The CDR3 DNA reads as TGCGCCAGCAGCCAAGTTGTGGCGGGGGCCACAGATACGCAGTATTTT. Translation gives CASSQVVAGATDTQYF.

The J gene is TRBJ1-2, the V gene TRBV7-6; 7 positions agree with TRBD1. CDR3 length: 12 residues. The V gene's germline CDR1 is SGHVS and CDR2 FNYEAQ. V was clipped by 4 bases and J by 5 bases; unmatched bases: 1. CDR3 bases: TGTGCCAGCAGCTCGACAGGGTATGGCTACACCTTC. Translation: CASSSTGYGYTF.

The chain recombines TRBV9 with TRBJ1-1, with D perhaps matching TRBD1 (5 bases). The CDR3 sequence is 15 residues long. Germline V gene sequence: CDR1 SGDLS, CDR2 YYNGEE. V lost 0 bases and J 0 bases, leaving 9 bases between the germline ends. CDR3 protein: CASSVDPTVNTEAFF. The CDR3 nucleotides are TGTGCCAGCAGCGTAGACCCGACAGTGAACACTGAAGCTTTCTTT.

In this sample, this clone turned up a few times. V and J are TRBV7-2 and TRBJ2-5, with a possible D match to TRBD2 (5 bases). The V gene lost 5 bases and the J gene lost 4 bases, with 14 bases spanning the gap. In germline, CDR1 is SGHTA, CDR2 FQGNSA. The CDR3 runs to 14 residues. CDR3 amino acids: CASSPALRGETQYF. CDR3 bases: TGTGCCAGCAGCCCAGCCCTACGGGGAGAGACCCAGTACTTC.

V gene TRBV9 combines with J gene TRBJ1-3; no clear D gene. The germline CDR1 and CDR2 sequences are SGDLS and YYNGEE. Trimming cost V 0 bases and J 0 bases, with 10 bases left between them. The CDR3 length is 16 residues. CDR3 bases: TGTGCCAGCAGCGTAGCTGATAGAGCCTCTGGAAACACCATATATTTT. Translating gives CASSVADRASGNTIYF.

The V and J genes are TRBV5-4 and TRBJ2-1, with 12 bases that match TRBD2. The CDR3 sequence is 15 residues long. The V segment lost 3 bases and the J segment 6 bases; nucleotides outside the gene matches: 4. Germline CDR1 is SGHNT and CDR2 is YYREEE (reference sequence). CDR3 nucleotide sequence: TGTGCCAGCAGCTCCTCTAGCGGGGGGGGCAATGAGCAGTTCTTC. Protein sequence: CASSSSSGGGNEQFF.

The chain employs TRBV11-2 and TRBJ2-3, with TRBD2 identical over 7 bases. This CDR3 is 14 amino acids long. The V gene's germline CDR1 is SGHAT and CDR2 FQNNGV. The V segment lost 5 bases and the J segment 5 bases; nucleotides outside the gene matches: 7. As DNA, the CDR3 is TGTGCCAGCAGCCTAAACGGGGAGGGAGATACGCAGTATTTT. Its protein is CASSLNGEGDTQYF.

The chain has TRBV25-1 and TRBJ1-1; no clear D gene. The CDR3 loop spans 14 amino acids. From germline, CDR1 is MGHDK and CDR2 SYGVNS. V lost 3 bases to trimming and J lost 6 bases, with 14 bases between them. The CDR3 DNA sequence: TGTGCCAGCAGTGACCCTGACGGCCGCGCTGAAGCTTTCTTT. It translates to CASSDPDGRAEAFF. Supplemented by reference TRBV25-1 and TRBJ1-1, the full variable domain reads EADIYQTPRYLVIGTGKKITLECSQTMGHDKMYWYQQDPGMELHLIHYSYGVNSTEKGDLSSESTVSRIRTEHFPLTLESARPSHTSQYLCASSDPDGRAEAFFGQGTRLTVV.

The CDR3 loop is CASSRGGSTNEKLFF. CDR3 nucleotide sequence: TGTGCCAGCTCAAGAGGGGGTTCAACTAATGAAAAACTGTTTTTT. V usage is TRBV11-3 and J usage is TRBJ1-4, with a weak D call TRBD1 (6 bases). Trimming shortened V by 8 bases and J by 0 bases, and 13 bases separated the two germline ends. The CDR3 loop spans 15 amino acids. The V gene's germline CDR1 is SGHNT and CDR2 YENEEA. The full variable domain, rest sourced from reference TRBV11-3 and TRBJ1-4, is EAGVVQSPRYKIIEKKQPVAFWCNPISGHNTLYWYLQNLGQGPELLIRYENEEAVDDSQLPKDRFSAERLKGVDSTLKIQPAELGDSAVYLCASSRGGSTNEKLFFGSGTQLSVL.

The table lists this clone with a count of one. For the CDR3, the DNA is TGTGCTAGTGGTTTGGAGCAGTCGTTTTTCTACGAGCAGTACTTC. It codes for CASGLEQSFFYEQYF. The V and J genes are TRBV12-5 and TRBJ2-7; D not certain. This CDR3 is 15 amino acids long. The V and J ends lost 1 base and 3 bases respectively, with 13 bases between them. Germline lookup yields CDR1 LGHNT and CDR2 FRNRAP.

The genes are TRBV19 and TRBJ2-3, with a tentative D call TRBD2 (6 bases). The CDR3 totals 15 residues. Germline assignment: CDR1 LNHDA and CDR2 SQIVND (reference sequence). V lost 1 base and J 6 bases, leaving 14 bases between the germline ends. CDR3 in amino acids: CASSIGSGRGDTQYF. The CDR3 nucleotides read TGTGCCAGTAGTATAGGAAGCGGGCGAGGGGATACGCAGTATTTT.

The chain carries TRBV12-5 and TRBJ2-2; weak D call: TRBD1 (6 bases). V lost 4 bases to trimming and J lost 1 base, with 16 bases between them. The CDR3 contains 17 residues. Germline V CDR1 and CDR2: LGHNT, FRNRAP. This CDR3 is CASGWTASPRNTGELFF. Here the CDR3 DNA reads TGTGCTAGTGGTTGGACAGCCTCCCCGAGGAACACCGGGGAGCTGTTTTTT.

The chain recombines TRBV9 with TRBJ1-1; no definite D call. V lost 0 bases and J 1 base, leaving 4 bases between the germline ends. Germline V gene data show CDR1 as SGDLS and CDR2 as YYNGEE. The CDR3 has 13 residues. Here the CDR3 reads CASSVGTNTEAFF. In DNA, the CDR3 is TGTGCCAGCAGCGTAGGGACGAACACTGAAGCTTTCTTT.